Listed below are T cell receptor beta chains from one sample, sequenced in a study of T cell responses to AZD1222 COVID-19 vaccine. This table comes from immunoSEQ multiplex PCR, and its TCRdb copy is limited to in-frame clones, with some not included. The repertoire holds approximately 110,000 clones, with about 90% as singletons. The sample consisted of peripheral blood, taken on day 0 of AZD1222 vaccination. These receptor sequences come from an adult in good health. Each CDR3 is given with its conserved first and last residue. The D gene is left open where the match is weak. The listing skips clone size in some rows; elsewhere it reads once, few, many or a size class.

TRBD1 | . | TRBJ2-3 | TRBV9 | TGTGCCAGCAGCGCCCGGACAGGGGGCACAGATACGCAGTATTTT | CASSARTGGTDTQYF
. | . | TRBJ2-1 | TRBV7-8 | TGTGCCAGCAGCCTGGGTCCAGCAAACTCCTACAATGAGCAGTTCTTC | CASSLGPANSYNEQFF
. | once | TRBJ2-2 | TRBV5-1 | TGCGCCAGCAGCTTGGCACCGGGCGGAGGAGTCACCGGGGAGCTGTTTTTT | CASSLAPGGGVTGELFF
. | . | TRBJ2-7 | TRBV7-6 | TGTGCCAGCAGCTCAAGACATGGGAGCTCCTACGAGCAGTACTTC | CASSSRHGSSYEQYF
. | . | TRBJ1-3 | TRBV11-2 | TGTGCCAGCAGCTCGTTCGCAGGGCCTGGAAACACCATATATTTT | CASSSFAGPGNTIYF
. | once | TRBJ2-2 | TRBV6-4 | TGTGCCAGCAGTGACTCGGAAAGATCGAACACCGGGGAGCTGTTTTTT | CASSDSERSNTGELFF
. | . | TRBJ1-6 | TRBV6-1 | TGTGCCAGCAGTGAAAATAGGGTGGGAAATTCACCCCTCCACTTT | CASSENRVGNSPLHF
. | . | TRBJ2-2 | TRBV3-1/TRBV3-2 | TGTGCCAGCAGCCAGGGCTCCACTCCTAACACCGGGGAGCTGTTTTTT | CASSQGSTPNTGELFF
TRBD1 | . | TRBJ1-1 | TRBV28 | TGTGCCAGCAGTTTAGCGTTACAGGGGTACATGAACACTGAAGCTTTCTTT | CASSLALQGYMNTEAFF
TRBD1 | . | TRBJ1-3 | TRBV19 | TGTGCCAGTAGTACGGACAGGGGTGGAAACACCATATATTTT | CASSTDRGGNTIYF
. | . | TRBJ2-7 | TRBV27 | TGTGCCAGCAGTTTAGGGGTCCTCGGAGAGCAGTACTTC | CASSLGVLGEQYF
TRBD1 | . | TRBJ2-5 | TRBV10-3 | TGTGCCATTTCGACAGGGGATGAAGAGACCCAGTACTTC | CAISTGDEETQYF
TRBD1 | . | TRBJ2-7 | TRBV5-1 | TGCGCCAGCAGAAAGGGACAGGGAGCGGAGCAGTACTTC | CASRKGQGAEQYF
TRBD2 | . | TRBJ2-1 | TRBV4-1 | TGCGCCAGCAGCCAACCGGGACTAGCGGGAGGAAGTGGTAATGAGCAGTTCTTC | CASSQPGLAGGSGNEQFF
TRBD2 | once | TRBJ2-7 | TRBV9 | TGTGCCAGCAGCGTAGCTAGCGGGGGGGCCGCCTACGAGCAGTACTTC | CASSVASGGAAYEQYF
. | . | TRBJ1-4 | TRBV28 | TGTGCCAGCACCCCTTTCGGGGCGGCTAATGAAAAACTGTTTTTT | CASTPFGAANEKLFF
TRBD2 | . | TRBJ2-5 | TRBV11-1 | TGTGCCAGCAGCTTAGCACTAGCGGGTGAAGAGACCCAGTACTTC | CASSLALAGEETQYF
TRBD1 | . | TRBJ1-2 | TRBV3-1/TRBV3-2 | TGTGCCAGCAGCCAAGACAACAGGGGGCTTGGCTACACCTTC | CASSQDNRGLGYTF
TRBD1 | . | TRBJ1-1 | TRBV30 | TGTGCCTGGATGGGATTTGGGACAGGGGTGAACAAGGCTGAAGCTTTCTTT | CAWMGFGTGVNKAEAFF
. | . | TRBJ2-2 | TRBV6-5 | TGTGCCAGCATCCCGACGCGAGGGGGATCCGGGGAGCTGTTTTTT | CASIPTRGGSGELFF
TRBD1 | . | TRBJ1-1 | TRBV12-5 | TGTGCTAGTACAGGGGGGGTTGGCACTGAAGCTTTCTTT | CASTGGVGTEAFF
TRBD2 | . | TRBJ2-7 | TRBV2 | TGTGCCAGCTATAGCGGGGGGGCCTCCTACGAGCAGTACTTC | CASYSGGASYEQYF
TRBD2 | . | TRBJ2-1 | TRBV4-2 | TGTGCCAGCAGCCAACTGCTGGCTAGCGGGAGCTACAATGAGCAGTTCTTC | CASSQLLASGSYNEQFF
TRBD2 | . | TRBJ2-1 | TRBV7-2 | TGTGCCAGCAGCCGGGTAGCGGGAGAGGCCGGTGAGCAGTTCTTC | CASSRVAGEAGEQFF
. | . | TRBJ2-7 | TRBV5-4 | TGTGCCAGCAGCAGGTCGGACGGCGCATACGAGCAGTACTTC | CASSRSDGAYEQYF
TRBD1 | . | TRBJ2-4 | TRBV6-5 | TGTGCCAGCAGTTACGGCCGACAGGGAAACATTCAGTACTTC | CASSYGRQGNIQYF
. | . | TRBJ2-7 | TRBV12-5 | TGTGCTAGTGGTTTGGGTAACGGTCGGGAGCAGTACTTC | CASGLGNGREQYF
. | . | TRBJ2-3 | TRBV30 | TGTGCCTGGAATAGGGACACAGATACGCAGTATTTT | CAWNRDTDTQYF
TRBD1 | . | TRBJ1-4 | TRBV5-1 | TGCGCCAGCAGCTACCCCCCTCAGGGGGGGGCTAATGAAAAACTGTTTTTT | CASSYPPQGGANEKLFF
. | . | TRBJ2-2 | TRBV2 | TGTGCCAGCAGCCTTGGGACAAGTAACACCGGGGAGCTGTTTTTT | CASSLGTSNTGELFF
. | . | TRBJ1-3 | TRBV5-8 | TGTGCCAGCATCCGCAGTTGGGGGGCGCACGGAAACACCATATATTTT | CASIRSWGAHGNTIYF
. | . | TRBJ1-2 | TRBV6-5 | TGTGCCAGCAGATTCGGGACGGATAACTATGGCTACACCTTC | CASRFGTDNYGYTF
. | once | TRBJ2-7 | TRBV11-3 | TGTGCCAGCAGCTTAGCTCCAGGACCCTACGAGCAGTACTTC | CASSLAPGPYEQYF
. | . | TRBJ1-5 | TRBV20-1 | TGCAGTGCTAGTTATCCAGGACCCAATCAGCCCCAGCATTTT | CSASYPGPNQPQHF
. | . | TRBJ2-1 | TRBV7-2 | TGTGCCAGCAACAATCCCAACTACAATGAGCAGTTCTTC | CASNNPNYNEQFF
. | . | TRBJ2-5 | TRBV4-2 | TGTGCCAGCAGCCGTAGTAACCAAGAGACCCAGTACTTC | CASSRSNQETQYF
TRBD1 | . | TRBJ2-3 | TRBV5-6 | TGTGCCAGCAGCTTTTCTGATGGGACAGGGTTCGCAGATACGCAGTATTTT | CASSFSDGTGFADTQYF
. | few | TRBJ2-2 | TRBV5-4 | TGTGCCAGCAGCTCCCGCAGTGGGAGTACCGGGGAGCTGTTTTTT | CASSSRSGSTGELFF
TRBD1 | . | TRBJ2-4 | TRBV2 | TGTGCCAGCATCGCGGGACAGGGGGTAACCAAAAACATTCAGTACTTC | CASIAGQGVTKNIQYF
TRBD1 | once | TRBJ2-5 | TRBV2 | TGTGCCAGCAGTGATCGCTTACAGGGGGCACCCAGAGAGACCCAGTACTTC | CASSDRLQGAPRETQYF
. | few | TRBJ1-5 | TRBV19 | TGTGCCAGTAACTCTGCCGGGGTTGGCAGTCAGCCCCAGCATTTT | CASNSAGVGSQPQHF
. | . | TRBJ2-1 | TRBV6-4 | TGTGCCAGCAGTGAAGGGAACCTCCAGCCCAATGAGCAGTTCTTC | CASSEGNLQPNEQFF
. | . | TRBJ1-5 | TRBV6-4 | TGTGCCAGCAGTGATTTCGTGGCGCGTTCTATAGGTCAGCCCCAGCATTTT | CASSDFVARSIGQPQHF
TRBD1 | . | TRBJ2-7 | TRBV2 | TGTGCCAGCGATATTCCGGGACAGGGTTTCTACGAGCAGTACTTC | CASDIPGQGFYEQYF
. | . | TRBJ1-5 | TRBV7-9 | TGTGCCAGCAGCCTACCGTATCAGCCCCAGCATTTT | CASSLPYQPQHF
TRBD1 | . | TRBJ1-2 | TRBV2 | TGTGCCAGCGCTGGGACAGGGACTGCGGGTGGCTACACCTTC | CASAGTGTAGGYTF
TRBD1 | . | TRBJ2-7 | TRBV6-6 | TGTGCCAGCAGTCCCCGGGACAGGAGCTCCTACGAGCAGTACTTC | CASSPRDRSSYEQYF
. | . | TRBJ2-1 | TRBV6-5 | TGTGCCAGCACCAATTGGGCGGGAATAACGCTCTTC | CASTNWAGITLF
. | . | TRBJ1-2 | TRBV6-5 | TGTGCCAGCAGTTACAGCCGGAGTTTGTATGGCTACACCTTC | CASSYSRSLYGYTF
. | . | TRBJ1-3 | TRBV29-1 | TGCAGCACACTGTCTGGAAACACCATATATTTT | CSTLSGNTIYF
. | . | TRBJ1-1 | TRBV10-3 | TGTGCCATCGGGCGGGGTACTGAAGCTTTCTTT | CAIGRGTEAFF
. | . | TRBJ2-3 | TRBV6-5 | TGTGCCACACGAGTAGGGGGCACAGATACGCAGTATTTT | CATRVGGTDTQYF
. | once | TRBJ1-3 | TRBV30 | TGTGCCTGGAGTGGGGGGCCGGGCCATGGAAACACCATATATTTT | CAWSGGPGHGNTIYF
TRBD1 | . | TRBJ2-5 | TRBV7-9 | TGTGCCAGCAGATCGGGACAGGGGAAAGAGACCCAGTACTTC | CASRSGQGKETQYF